The subject of this entry is one T cell receptor beta chain. The antigen is undetermined. This specimen comes from a study of T cell repertoires in cytomegalovirus infection. Turning to the study itself: TCR beta signatures that were public indicated CMV infection and matching HLA type.

The V and J ends lost 2 bases and 4 bases, in that order; junction bases with no gene match: 5. The CDR3 runs 15 residues. Germline V gives CDR1 SGDLS, CDR2 YYNGEE. Study conclusions and caveats: Pooled public TCR beta family frequency picked out CMV carriers with the relevant HLA. HLA-C-restricted, CMV-specific TCR beta clonotypes were dominant ex vivo.

TCRdb re-called the reads with MiXCR, one entry per CDR3 protein. The sample consists of under 600,000 distinct CDR3 sequences, 16% of them appearing once. The material sequenced was CD8+ T cells from PBMCs. The gene calls are TRBV9 and TRBJ2-5; 10 bases match TRBD2. The TCR sequence derives from a human donor in good health (CMV status not recorded). Some clones in this sample may be carry-over from other donors' samples. The DNA of the CDR3 is TGTGCCAGCAGCGTCGGAAGCGGGGGGGCAGAGACCCAGTACTTC. It specifies CASSVGSGGAETQYF.